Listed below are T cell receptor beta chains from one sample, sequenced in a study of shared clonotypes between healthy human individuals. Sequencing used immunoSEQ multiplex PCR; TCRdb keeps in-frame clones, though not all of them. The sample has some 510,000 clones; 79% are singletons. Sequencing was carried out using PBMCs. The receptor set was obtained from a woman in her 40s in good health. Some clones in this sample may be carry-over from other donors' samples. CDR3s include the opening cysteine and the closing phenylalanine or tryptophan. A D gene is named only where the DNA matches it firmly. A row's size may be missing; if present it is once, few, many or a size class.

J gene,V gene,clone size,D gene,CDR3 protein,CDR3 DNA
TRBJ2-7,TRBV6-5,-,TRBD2,CASSSGLGRDYEQYF,TGTGCCAGCAGTTCCGGACTAGGAAGAGACTACGAGCAGTACTTC
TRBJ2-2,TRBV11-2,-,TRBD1,CASSRTGDGGTGELFF,TGTGCCAGCAGCCGGACAGGGGATGGGGGCACCGGGGAGCTGTTTTTT
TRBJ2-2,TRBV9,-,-,CASSVSVTGELFF,TGTGCCAGCAGCGTAAGCGTCACCGGGGAGCTGTTTTTT
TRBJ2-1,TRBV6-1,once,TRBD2,CASSEKASGRNEQFF,TGTGCCAGCAGTGAAAAGGCTAGCGGGAGAAATGAGCAGTTCTTC
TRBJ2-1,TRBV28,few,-,CASYPGAGVGNEQFF,TGTGCCAGCTACCCGGGGGCGGGAGTAGGGAATGAGCAGTTCTTC
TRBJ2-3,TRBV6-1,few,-,CACTRTRGTDTQYF,TGTGCCTGCACAAGGACCAGGGGCACAGATACGCAGTATTTT
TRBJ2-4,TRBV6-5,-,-,CASSYSEGFIQYF,TGTGCCAGCAGTTACTCGGAGGGGTTCATTCAGTACTTC
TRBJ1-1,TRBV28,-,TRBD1,CASSRTSRTGEVTEAFF,TGTGCCAGCAGTCGAACCTCGCGAACAGGGGAGGTCACTGAAGCTTTCTTT
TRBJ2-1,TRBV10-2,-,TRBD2,CASGASGYSYNEQFF,TGCGCCAGCGGGGCTAGCGGGTACTCCTACAATGAGCAGTTCTTC
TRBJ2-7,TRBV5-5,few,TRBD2,CASTPEGLAGAHEQYF,TGTGCCAGCACCCCCGAGGGATTAGCGGGAGCCCACGAGCAGTACTTC
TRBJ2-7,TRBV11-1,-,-,CASSLANVESYEQYF,TGTGCCAGCAGCTTAGCGAACGTAGAGAGCTACGAGCAGTACTTC
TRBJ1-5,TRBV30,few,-,CAWSTGRNQPQHF,TGTGCCTGGAGTACTGGGCGCAATCAGCCCCAGCATTTT
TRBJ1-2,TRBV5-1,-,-,CASSLGVLGAYGYTF,TGCGCCAGCAGCCTTGGGGTCCTTGGGGCCTATGGCTACACCTTC
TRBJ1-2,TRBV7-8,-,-,CASSLGPGDPNYGYTF,TGTGCCAGCAGCTTAGGGCCCGGGGATCCTAACTATGGCTACACCTTC
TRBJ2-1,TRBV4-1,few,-,CASSQEGGHRRIQFF,TGCGCCAGCAGCCAAGAAGGGGGACACAGGAGGATACAGTTCTTC
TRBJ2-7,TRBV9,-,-,CASSVDGGPPGEQYF,TGTGCCAGCAGCGTAGATGGAGGGCCTCCGGGCGAGCAGTACTTC
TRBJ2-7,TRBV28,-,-,CASSSLGAQPSYEQYF,TGTGCCAGCAGTTCCCTTGGGGCCCAACCATCCTACGAGCAGTACTTC
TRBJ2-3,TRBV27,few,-,CASSLSRGDTQYF,TGTGCCAGCAGTTTATCTCGTGGAGATACGCAGTATTTT
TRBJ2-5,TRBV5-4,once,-,CASSPPNTFQETQYF,TGTGCCAGCAGCCCGCCGAACACGTTCCAAGAGACCCAGTACTTC
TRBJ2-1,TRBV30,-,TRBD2,CAWSAGLAGIDEQFF,TGTGCCTGGAGCGCCGGACTAGCGGGAATCGATGAGCAGTTCTTC
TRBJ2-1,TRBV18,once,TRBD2,CASSPGTSGLNEQFF,TGTGCCAGCTCACCGGGGACTAGCGGATTAAATGAGCAGTTCTTC
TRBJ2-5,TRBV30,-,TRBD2,CAWSVGTSGFEETQYF,TGTGCCTGGAGTGTGGGGACTAGCGGGTTTGAAGAGACCCAGTACTTC
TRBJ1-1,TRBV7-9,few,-,CASSPEVGTEAFF,TGTGCCAGCAGCCCCGAGGTAGGGACTGAAGCTTTCTTT
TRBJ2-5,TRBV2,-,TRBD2,CASNTGLAGEEETQYF,TGTGCCAGCAACACGGGACTAGCGGGAGAGGAAGAGACCCAGTACTTC
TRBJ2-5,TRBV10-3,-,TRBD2,CAIRDSSGSSKETQYF,TGTGCCATCAGAGACTCTAGCGGGAGTTCGAAAGAGACCCAGTACTTC
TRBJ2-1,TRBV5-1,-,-,CASSLGQEAVDEQFF,TGCGCCAGCAGCTTGGGGCAGGAGGCGGTCGATGAGCAGTTCTTC
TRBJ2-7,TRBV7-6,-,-,CASSLAQRGEQYF,TGTGCCAGCAGCTTAGCGCAGAGAGGCGAGCAGTACTTC
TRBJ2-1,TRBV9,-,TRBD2,CASSGPTSGGANEQFF,TGTGCCAGCAGCGGACCGACTAGCGGGGGGGCCAATGAGCAGTTCTTC
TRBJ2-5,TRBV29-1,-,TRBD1,CSVVLRDRGREQYF,TGCAGCGTTGTCCTCCGGGACAGGGGGCGGGAGCAGTACTTC
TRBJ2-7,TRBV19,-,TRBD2,CASSDQAGGTYEQYF,TGTGCCAGTAGTGATCAGGCGGGAGGGACCTACGAGCAGTACTTC
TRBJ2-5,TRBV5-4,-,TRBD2,CASSSVPGLAGLRGETQYF,TGTGCCAGCAGCTCGGTGCCGGGACTAGCGGGATTAAGGGGGGAGACCCAGTACTTC
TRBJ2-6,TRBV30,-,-,CARSTSGANVLTF,TGTGCCCGTAGCACTTCTGGGGCCAACGTCCTGACTTTC
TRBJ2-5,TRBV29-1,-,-,CSVEDPAGETQYF,TGCAGCGTTGAAGACCCCGCGGGGGAGACCCAGTACTTC
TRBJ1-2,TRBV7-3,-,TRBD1,CASSWTGGSYGYTF,TGTGCCAGCAGCTGGACAGGGGGTTCCTATGGCTACACCTTC
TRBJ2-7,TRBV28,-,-,CASSSQGSEQYF,TGTGCCAGCAGTTCGCAGGGTTCCGAGCAGTACTTC
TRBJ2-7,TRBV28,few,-,CASSPPSSVGGSSYEQYF,TGTGCCAGCAGTCCCCCATCATCGGTTGGCGGGTCGTCCTACGAGCAGTACTTC
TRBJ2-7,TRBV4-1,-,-,CASSQQVQGPYEQYF,TGCGCCAGCAGCCAACAGGTGCAGGGACCCTACGAGCAGTACTTC
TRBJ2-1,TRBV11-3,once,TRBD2,CASSLGGRTEQFF,TGTGCCAGCAGCTTAGGCGGGAGGACTGAGCAGTTCTTC
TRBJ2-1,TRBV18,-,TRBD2,CASSPVAGGAEQFF,TGTGCCAGCTCACCTGTAGCGGGAGGGGCTGAGCAGTTCTTC
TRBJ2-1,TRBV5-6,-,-,CASSFARTGYNEQFF,TGTGCCAGCAGCTTTGCTAGAACGGGCTACAATGAGCAGTTCTTC
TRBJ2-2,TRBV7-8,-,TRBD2,CASSKSGSSHTGELFF,TGTGCCAGCAGCAAAAGCGGGAGTTCGCACACCGGGGAGCTGTTTTTT
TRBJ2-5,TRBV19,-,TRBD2,CASSESSGVQETQYF,TGTGCCAGTAGCGAGAGTAGCGGGGTTCAAGAGACCCAGTACTTC
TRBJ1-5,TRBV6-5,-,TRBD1,CASRSGTGGNQPQHF,TGTGCCAGCAGGTCCGGGACAGGGGGCAATCAGCCCCAGCATTTT
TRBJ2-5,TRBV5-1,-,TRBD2,CASSELGGARETQYF,TGCGCCAGCAGCGAACTGGGAGGGGCCCGGGAGACCCAGTACTTC
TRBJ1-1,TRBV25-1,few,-,CASSYGGGTEAFF,TGTGCCAGCAGCTATGGGGGGGGGACTGAAGCTTTCTTT
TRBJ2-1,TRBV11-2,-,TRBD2,CASRLAGGTYNEQFF,TGTGCCAGCAGACTAGCGGGAGGGACCTACAATGAGCAGTTCTTC
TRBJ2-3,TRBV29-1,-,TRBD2,CSVEYRREGPDTQYF,TGCAGCGTTGAATATCGTCGGGAGGGCCCGGATACGCAGTATTTT
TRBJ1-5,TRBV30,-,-,CAWSPAPGRGNQPQHF,TGTGCCTGGAGCCCCGCCCCAGGGAGAGGCAATCAGCCCCAGCATTTT
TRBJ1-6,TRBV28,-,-,CASSPTEHYNSPLHF,TGTGCCAGCAGTCCCACAGAACACTATAATTCACCCCTCCACTTT
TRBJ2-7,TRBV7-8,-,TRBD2,CASSFRTSGRNEQYF,TGTGCCAGCAGCTTCAGGACTAGCGGGAGAAACGAGCAGTACTTC
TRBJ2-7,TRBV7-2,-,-,CASSEQGPLSYEQYF,TGTGCCAGCAGCGAACAGGGTCCTCTATCGTACGAGCAGTACTTC
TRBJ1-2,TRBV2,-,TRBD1,CASSQQGNYGYTF,TGTGCCAGCAGTCAACAGGGGAACTATGGCTACACCTTC